What follows describes a single TCR beta chain. Treatment reported: oral pan-JAK inhibitor, 5-10 mg twice daily. The V gene's germline CDR1 is SGDLS and CDR2 YYNGEE. Trimming removed 0 bases at V and 6 bases at J, with 13 bases between. The CDR3 covers 14 residues. This sample stems from a study of CD8+ T cells in alopecia areata. The overall study: The study gave treated patients oral tofacitinib at 5 to 10 mg twice daily.

Extracted from the samples, RNA was reverse transcribed into cDNA to serve as the sequencing template. Only in-frame clones appear in the TCRdb table, and some are missing; sequencing was by immunoSEQ multiplex PCR. The sample has approximately 110,000 clones; about 59% are singletons. This chain connects TRBV9 to TRBJ2-7, with D tentatively TRBD1 (6 bases). This TCR came from a human donor with alopecia areata. This material consisted of CD8+ T cells sorted from blood, taken at week 24, from a patient treated with tofacitinib. The chain's CDR3 is CASSVGGIGGEQYF. In nucleotides, the CDR3 is TGTGCCAGCAGCGTAGGAGGGATAGGGGGCGAGCAGTACTTC.